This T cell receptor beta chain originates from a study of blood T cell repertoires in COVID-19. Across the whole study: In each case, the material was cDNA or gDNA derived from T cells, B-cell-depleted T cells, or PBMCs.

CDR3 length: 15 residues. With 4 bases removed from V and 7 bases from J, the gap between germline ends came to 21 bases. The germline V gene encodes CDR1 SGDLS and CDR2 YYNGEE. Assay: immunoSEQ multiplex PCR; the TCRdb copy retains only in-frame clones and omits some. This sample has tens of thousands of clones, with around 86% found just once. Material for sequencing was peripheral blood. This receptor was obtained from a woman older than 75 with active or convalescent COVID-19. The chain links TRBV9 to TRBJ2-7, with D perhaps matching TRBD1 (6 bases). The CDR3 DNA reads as TGTGCCAGCAGCCCGAGAGCCGCACAGGGCGGAGAGCAGTACTTC. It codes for CASSPRAAQGGEQYF.